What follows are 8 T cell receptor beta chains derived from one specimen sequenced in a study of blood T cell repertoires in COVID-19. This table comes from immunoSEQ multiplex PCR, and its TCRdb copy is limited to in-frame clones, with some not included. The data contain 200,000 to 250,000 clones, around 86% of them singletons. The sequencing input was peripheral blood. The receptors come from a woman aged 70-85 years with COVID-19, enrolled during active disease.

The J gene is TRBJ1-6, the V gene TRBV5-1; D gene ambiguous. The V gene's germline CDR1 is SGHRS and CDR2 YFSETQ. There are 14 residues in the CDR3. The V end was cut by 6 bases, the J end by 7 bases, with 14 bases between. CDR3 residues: CASTREGDNSPLHF. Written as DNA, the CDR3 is TGCGCCAGCACTCGGGAGGGAGACAATTCACCCCTCCACTTT.

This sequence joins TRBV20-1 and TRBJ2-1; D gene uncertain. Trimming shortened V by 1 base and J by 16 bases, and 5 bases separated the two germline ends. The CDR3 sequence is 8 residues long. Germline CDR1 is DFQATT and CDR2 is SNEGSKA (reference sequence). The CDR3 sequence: CSARGPFF. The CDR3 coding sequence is TGCAGTGCTAGAGGTCCATTCTTC.

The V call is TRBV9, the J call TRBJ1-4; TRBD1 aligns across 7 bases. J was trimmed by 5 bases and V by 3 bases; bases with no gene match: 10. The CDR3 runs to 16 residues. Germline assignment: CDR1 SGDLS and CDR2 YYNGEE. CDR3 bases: TGTGCCAGCAGCGCCCTAGGACAGGCGGGGAATGAAAAACTGTTTTTT. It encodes CASSALGQAGNEKLFF.

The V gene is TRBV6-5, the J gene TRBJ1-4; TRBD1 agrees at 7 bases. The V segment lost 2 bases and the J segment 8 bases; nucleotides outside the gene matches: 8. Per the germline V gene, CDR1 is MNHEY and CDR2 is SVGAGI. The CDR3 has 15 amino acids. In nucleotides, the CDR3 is TGTGCCAGCAGTTACACCCAGGGGGTTGGAGAAAAACTGTTTTTT. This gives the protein CASSYTQGVGEKLFF.

CDR3: CASSLRQITDTQYF. DNA of the CDR3: TGCGCCAGCAGCCTGAGACAGATCACAGATACGCAGTATTTT. The chain carries TRBV5-1 and TRBJ2-3; tentative D call: TRBD1 (5 bases). Trimming stripped 4 bases from V and 2 bases from J, with 11 bases between. The length of the CDR3 is 14 residues. Germline CDR1 SGHRS, CDR2 YFSETQ.

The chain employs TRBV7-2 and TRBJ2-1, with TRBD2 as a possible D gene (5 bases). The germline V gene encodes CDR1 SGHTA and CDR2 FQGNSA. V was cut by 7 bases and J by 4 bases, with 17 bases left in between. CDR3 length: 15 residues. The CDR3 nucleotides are TGTGCCAGCACCCCGGCAGGAGGAGGTTACAATGAGCAGTTCTTC. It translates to CASTPAGGGYNEQFF.

The CDR3 here is CSAMVAWVKNGNEQFF. The CDR3 nucleotides read TGCAGCGCCATGGTAGCATGGGTCAAAAACGGTAATGAGCAGTTCTTC. The chain couples TRBV29-1 to TRBJ2-1; D ambiguous. The CDR3 loop spans 16 amino acids. Trimming left V 7 bases short and J 7 bases short, with 26 bases between. The V gene's germline CDR1 is SQVTM and CDR2 ANQGSEA.

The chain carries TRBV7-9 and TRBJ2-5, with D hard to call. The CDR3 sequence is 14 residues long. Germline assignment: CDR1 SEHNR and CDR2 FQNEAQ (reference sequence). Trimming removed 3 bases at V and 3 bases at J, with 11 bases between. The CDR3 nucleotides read TGTGCCAGCAGCTTCTACCCAGGAAAAGAGACCCAGTACTTC. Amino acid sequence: CASSFYPGKETQYF. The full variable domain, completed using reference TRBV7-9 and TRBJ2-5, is DTGVSQNPRHKITKRGQNVTFRCDPISEHNRLYWYRQTLGQGPEFLTYFQNEAQLEKSRLLSDRFSAERPKGSFSTLEIQRTEQGDSAMYLCASSFYPGKETQYFGPGTRLLVL.